Listed below are T cell receptor beta chains from one sample, sequenced in a study of cytomegalovirus exposure and HLA in healthy donors. TCRdb keeps only in-frame clones here, not all; method: immunoSEQ multiplex PCR. The sample has about 150,000 clones, 65% to 85% seen once. Input material: PBMCs. These receptors all come from a male donor in good health and CMV-seronegative. Both conserved end residues are part of each CDR3. Each record gives: clone size, D gene, J gene, V gene, CDR3 protein, CDR3 DNA. The D gene is left open where the match is weak. Clone sizes are given selectively: once, few, many, or a class where the clone is expanded.

>NA|NA|TRBJ1-3|TRBV11-2
CASSNRNTIYF
TGTGCCAGCAGCAATAGAAACACCATATATTTT
>NA|NA|TRBJ1-1|TRBV28
CASRPGQANTEAFF
TGTGCCAGCAGGCCAGGGCAGGCAAACACTGAAGCTTTCTTT
>NA|TRBD1|TRBJ1-1|TRBV5-6
CASSSLRDRGMRNTEAFF
TGTGCCAGCAGCTCCCTCCGGGACAGGGGAATGAGGAACACTGAAGCTTTCTTT
>NA|TRBD1|TRBJ2-7|TRBV6-1
CASSRGQETYEQYF
TGTGCCAGCAGTCGGGGACAGGAGACCTACGAGCAGTACTTC
>NA|NA|TRBJ2-2|TRBV7-8
CASSLHGLDTGELFF
TGTGCCAGCAGCCTTCACGGGTTGGACACCGGGGAGCTGTTTTTT
>NA|TRBD1|TRBJ2-7|TRBV18
CASSPGQGGGEQYF
TGTGCCAGCTCACCGGGACAGGGGGGAGGCGAGCAGTACTTC
>NA|TRBD1|TRBJ1-1|TRBV27
CASRRDRTNTEAFF
TGTGCCAGCAGGAGGGACAGAACGAACACTGAAGCTTTCTTT
>NA|NA|TRBJ1-2|TRBV10-2
CASSDGTGYGYTF
TGCGCCAGCAGTGATGGAACAGGCTATGGCTACACCTTC
>NA|NA|TRBJ2-2|TRBV19
CASSIDWSTGELFF
TGTGCCAGTAGTATTGATTGGAGCACCGGGGAGCTGTTTTTT
>NA|TRBD2|TRBJ2-1|TRBV7-6
CASSLAGGFDEQFF
TGTGCCAGCAGCCTAGCGGGGGGGTTTGATGAGCAGTTCTTC
>NA|TRBD1|TRBJ1-3|TRBV6-1
CASSALRTGAGNTIYF
TGTGCCAGCAGTGCGCTTCGGACAGGGGCTGGAAACACCATATATTTT
>NA|TRBD1|TRBJ1-6|TRBV5-1
CASSRQGSTQLIGNSPLHF
TGCGCCAGCAGCCGACAGGGCTCGACCCAGCTAATTGGGAATTCACCCCTCCACTTT
>few|TRBD1|TRBJ2-7|TRBV7-9
CSSSRQGTYEQYF
TGTTCCAGCAGCCGACAGGGGACCTACGAGCAGTACTTC
>NA|NA|TRBJ2-6|TRBV18
CASSPGYTGSGANVLTF
TGTGCCAGCTCACCGGGTTATACAGGCTCTGGGGCCAACGTCCTGACTTTC
>few|NA|TRBJ2-7|TRBV10-3
CAISQEGATYEQYF
TGTGCCATCAGCCAGGAGGGGGCTACCTACGAGCAGTACTTC
>few|TRBD2|TRBJ2-3|TRBV19
CASSTRGGLAGTSTDTQYF
TGTGCCAGTAGTACGAGGGGAGGACTAGCGGGAACTAGCACAGATACGCAGTATTTT
>NA|TRBD2|TRBJ2-7|TRBV5-1
CASSLGTSGRTFSYEQYF
TGCGCCAGCAGCTTGGGGACTAGCGGCCGTACCTTCTCCTACGAGCAGTACTTC
>NA|NA|TRBJ2-3|TRBV25-1
CASSMRTVKMDTQYF
TGTGCCAGCAGTATGAGGACAGTAAAGATGGATACGCAGTATTTT
>NA|NA|TRBJ1-2|TRBV9
CASSSAPTDLNYGYTF
TGTGCCAGCAGCTCAGCCCCGACAGATCTTAACTATGGCTACACCTTC
>NA|TRBD2|TRBJ2-1|TRBV6-1
CASSGTTLGEQFF
TGTGCCAGCAGCGGGACTACCCTAGGAGAGCAGTTCTTC
>once|TRBD1|TRBJ2-7|TRBV7-9
CASSATGRTPSYEQYF
TGTGCCAGCAGCGCGACAGGGAGAACCCCCTCCTACGAGCAGTACTTC
>NA|TRBD2|TRBJ2-2|TRBV7-9
CASSHSGRNTGELFF
TGTGCCAGCAGCCATAGCGGGAGGAACACCGGGGAGCTGTTTTTT
>once|TRBD2|TRBJ2-7|TRBV2
CASSQLTNSGSEQYF
TGTGCCAGCAGCCAATTAACGAATAGCGGGAGCGAGCAGTACTTC
>NA|NA|TRBJ2-7|TRBV4-1
CASSQEGTVLPYEQYF
TGCGCCAGCAGCCAAGAAGGAACAGTTCTCCCCTACGAGCAGTACTTC
>NA|TRBD1|TRBJ2-7|TRBV4-1
CASSLLDRGPHEQYF
TGCGCCAGCAGCCTACTTGACAGGGGTCCCCACGAGCAGTACTTC
>NA|NA|TRBJ1-1|TRBV11-2
CASSLGSAGSEAFF
TGTGCCAGCAGCTTAGGCTCGGCAGGATCTGAAGCTTTCTTT
>NA|NA|TRBJ2-1|TRBV19
CASSPLRGKSYNEQFF
TGTGCCAGTAGCCCCCTTAGGGGCAAATCCTACAATGAGCAGTTCTTC
>once|TRBD1|TRBJ2-3|TRBV7-9
CASSTGQGATDTQYF
TGTGCCAGCAGCACCGGACAGGGGGCAACAGATACGCAGTATTTT
>NA|TRBD2|TRBJ2-1|TRBV9
CASSVVVAGAGEQFF
TGTGCCAGCAGCGTAGTAGTTGCGGGAGCTGGTGAGCAGTTCTTC
>NA|NA|TRBJ2-3|TRBV29-1
CSDRLDTDTQYF
TGCAGCGACAGACTAGACACAGATACGCAGTATTTT
>NA|TRBD1|TRBJ2-7|TRBV6-5
CASRYGQGAVYEQYF
TGTGCCAGCAGATATGGACAGGGGGCCGTCTACGAGCAGTACTTC
>NA|NA|TRBJ2-3|TRBV21-1
CASSKRLAGGPYTSTDTQYF
TGTGCCAGCAGCAAAAGGCTAGCGGGAGGGCCATATACTAGCACAGATACGCAGTATTTT
>NA|TRBD1|TRBJ1-5|TRBV6-5
CASSGGYSNQPQHF
TGTGCCAGCTCAGGGGGCTATAGCAATCAGCCCCAGCATTTT
>NA|TRBD2|TRBJ2-1|TRBV5-1
CASRVAGAIYNEQFF
TGCGCCAGCAGGGTAGCGGGGGCCATCTACAATGAGCAGTTCTTC
>NA|TRBD2|TRBJ2-1|TRBV19
CASSPSGGGSNEQFF
TGTGCCAGTTCACCTAGCGGGGGGGGGTCCAATGAGCAGTTCTTC
>NA|TRBD1|TRBJ1-1|TRBV5-1
CASSPGQGMNTEAFF
TGCGCCAGCAGCCCAGGACAGGGGATGAACACTGAAGCTTTCTTT
>NA|TRBD1|TRBJ1-5|TRBV19
CASSTSLTGGNQPQHF
TGTGCCAGTAGTACTTCTTTGACAGGGGGCAATCAGCCCCAGCATTTT
>NA|NA|TRBJ2-2|TRBV30
CAWSVQTGELFF
TGTGCCTGGAGTGTCCAGACCGGGGAGCTGTTTTTT
>NA|NA|TRBJ2-5|TRBV5-4
CASSLGDRGETQYF
TGTGCCAGCAGCTTGGGGGACCGGGGGGAGACCCAGTACTTC
>large|NA|TRBJ2-7|TRBV7-9
CASSLFSGPSSYEQYF
TGTGCCAGCAGCTTATTTTCGGGTCCGAGCTCCTACGAGCAGTACTTC
>NA|TRBD1|TRBJ1-2|TRBV11-2
CASSSQLGGQGALGYTF
TGTGCCAGCAGCTCGCAGTTGGGGGGACAGGGGGCGCTTGGCTACACCTTC
>NA|TRBD1|TRBJ1-2|TRBV28
CASRIGGTGPPGSYGYTF
TGTGCCAGCAGAATAGGGGGGACAGGGCCCCCCGGTAGCTATGGCTACACCTTC
>NA|NA|TRBJ1-2|TRBV9
CASSVLSNYGYTF
TGTGCCAGCAGCGTCCTCTCTAACTATGGCTACACCTTC
>NA|NA|TRBJ2-5|TRBV5-4
CASAPGGFQETQYF
TGTGCCAGCGCCCCAGGGGGGTTCCAAGAGACCCAGTACTTC
>few|NA|TRBJ1-4|TRBV25-1
CASTSRGGGDEKLFF
TGTGCCAGCACCTCACGCGGAGGGGGGGATGAAAAACTGTTTTTT
>once|NA|TRBJ2-3|TRBV5-4
CASRWTSTDTQYF
TGTGCCAGCAGATGGACTAGCACAGATACGCAGTATTTT
>NA|NA|TRBJ1-1|TRBV7-6
CASSLEMGGAGTEAFF
TGTGCCAGCAGCTTAGAGATGGGAGGGGCCGGCACTGAAGCTTTCTTT
>NA|NA|TRBJ2-1|TRBV11-2
CASSLGLRTYNEQFF
TGTGCCAGCAGCTTAGGGCTCAGAACCTACAATGAGCAGTTCTTC
>NA|NA|TRBJ2-3|TRBV4-3
CASSQEVAGTDTQYF
TGCGCCAGCAGCCAAGAGGTAGCGGGCACAGATACGCAGTATTTT
>NA|TRBD1|TRBJ2-3|TRBV9
CASSAGQGGTDTQYF
TGTGCCAGCAGCGCTGGACAGGGGGGTACGGATACGCAGTATTTT
>NA|NA|TRBJ1-2|TRBV4-1
CASSHLTEPYGYTF
TGCGCCAGCAGCCACCTGACAGAACCTTATGGCTACACCTTC
>few|NA|TRBJ2-7|TRBV27
CASSDSSSPYEQYF
TGTGCCAGCTCCGACTCCAGTAGCCCCTACGAGCAGTACTTC
>NA|NA|TRBJ2-7|TRBV7-2
CASSFQGSSYEQYF
TGTGCCAGCAGCTTCCAGGGCAGCTCCTACGAGCAGTACTTC
>once|NA|TRBJ1-1|TRBV5-1
CASQLQGPNTEAFF
TGCGCCAGCCAACTACAGGGCCCGAACACTGAAGCTTTCTTT